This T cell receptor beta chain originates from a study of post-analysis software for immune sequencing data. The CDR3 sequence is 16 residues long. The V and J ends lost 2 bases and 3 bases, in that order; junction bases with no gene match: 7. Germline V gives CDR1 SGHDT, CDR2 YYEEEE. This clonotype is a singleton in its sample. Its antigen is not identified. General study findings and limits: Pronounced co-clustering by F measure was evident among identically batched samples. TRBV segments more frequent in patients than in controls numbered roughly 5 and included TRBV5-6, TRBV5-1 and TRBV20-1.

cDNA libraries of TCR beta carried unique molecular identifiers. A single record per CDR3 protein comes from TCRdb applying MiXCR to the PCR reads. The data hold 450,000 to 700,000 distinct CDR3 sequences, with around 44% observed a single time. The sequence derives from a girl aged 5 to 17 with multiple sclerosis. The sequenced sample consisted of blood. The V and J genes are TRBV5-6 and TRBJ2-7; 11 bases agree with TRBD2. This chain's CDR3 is CASSFRPSGRYYEQYF. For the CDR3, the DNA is TGTGCCAGCAGCTTCCGACCTAGCGGGAGGTACTACGAGCAGTACTTC.